In its sample, the clone carrying this T cell receptor (beta chain) was seen once. This sample's TCRbeta library carried unique molecular identifier barcodes. Each CDR3 protein gets one entry after TCRdb re-called the PCR reads with MiXCR. The sample carries roughly 500,000 distinct CDR3 sequences, approximately 20% recorded once. This sample was included in a study of T-cell reconstitution after alpha-beta-depleted transplantation in children. Losses at the gene ends were 4 bases for V and 2 bases for J; bases not matched to a gene: 8. This CDR3 contains 17 residues. The receptor comes from a human donor who donated a stem cell graft to a child with acute lymphoblastic leukemia. The sequences come from PBMCs from the stem cell graft donor, collected from the stem cell graft. The chain has TRBV12-3 or TRBV12-4 and TRBJ2-7; 13 nucleotides align to TRBD2. CDR3 DNA: TGTGCCAGCAGTTCCGGGACTAGCGGGACGACCCCCTACGAGCAGTACTTC. Residues: CASSSGTSGTTPYEQYF.